This record looks at one T cell receptor beta chain sequence and its context. The data stem from a study of blood T cell repertoires in COVID-19. Whole-study context: COVID-19 samples from acute and convalescent phases originated in the United States, Italy and Spain. T cells, B-cell-depleted T cells, or PBMCs provided the cDNA or gDNA that served as material.

Authors' methods: Using reference gene primer amplification, nucleated cell counts were estimated. Some clones are missing from TCRdb's copy, which holds only in-frame ones; the method was immunoSEQ multiplex PCR. D and trimming come from the DNA, and the V and J calls and clone size come from that table. The sample shows 250,000 to 350,000 clones, about four fifths of them seen only once. Trimming shortened V by 4 bases and J by 2 bases, and 8 bases separated the two germline ends. CDR1 and CDR2 (germline): SGHTA, FQGNSA. This CDR3 has 14 amino acids. V and J are TRBV7-2 and TRBJ1-4; TRBD1 is a possible D gene (5 bases). The clonotype comes from a person between 70 and 80 years old with COVID-19, enrolled during active disease. Sequenced sample: peripheral blood. CDR3 sequence (DNA): TGTGCCAGCAGCTCCAGGGCCACTAATGAAAAACTGTTTTTT. This gives the protein CASSSRATNEKLFF.